This T cell receptor (beta chain) was captured by sequencing in a study of T-cell memory formation after mild COVID-19. The CDR3 has 15 amino acids. Germline CDR1 MGHRA, CDR2 YSYEKL. Trimming at V came to 4 bases and at J to 9 bases, leaving 5 bases not matched to a gene. TCR alpha and TCR beta cDNA libraries with sample barcodes and UMIs came from 5'RACE using constant-segment primers. TCRdb fed the 5' RACE reads into MiXCR, producing one record per CDR3 protein. Of about 82,000 distinct CDR3 sequences in the sample, 9.5% to 15% are singletons; the top ten hold 41%. Overall study findings and caveats: The appearance of some responding clones in pre-infection memory suggested that cross-reactive memory joined. For contracting clones, CD4+ ones sat mainly in CM and EM, CD8+ in EMRA.

Worth noting for this clonotype: Antigen specificity is unknown.

The specimen was PBMCs or a T cell subset sorted from them (not recorded which). This clonotype was obtained from a man aged 18 to 35 who had mild COVID-19 (a few samples of this study predate the infection). Cell type and time point are not known. The gene calls are TRBV4-1 and TRBJ1-6, with 11 bases matching TRBD1. For the CDR3, the DNA is TGCGCCAGCAGCCGAGGACAGGGGGCCTTTTCACCCCTCCACTTT. This encodes CASSRGQGAFSPLHF.